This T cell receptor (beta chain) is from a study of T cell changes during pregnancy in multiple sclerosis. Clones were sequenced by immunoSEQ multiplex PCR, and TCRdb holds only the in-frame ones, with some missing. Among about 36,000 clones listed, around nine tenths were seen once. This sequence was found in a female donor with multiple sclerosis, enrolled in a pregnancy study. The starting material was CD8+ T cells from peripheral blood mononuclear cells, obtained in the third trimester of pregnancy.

CDR3 nucleotide sequence: TGTGCCAGCAGTTTATACAGCCCGAAGACCTCCTACGAGCAGTACTTC. Amino acid sequence: CASSLYSPKTSYEQYF. The J gene is TRBJ2-7, the V gene TRBV27; D is uncertain. Deletions cut 1 base from V and 0 bases from J, with 13 bases between. Looked up from germline, CDR1 is MNHEY and CDR2 is SMNVEV (reference sequence). This CDR3 region has 16 residues.